The 32 T cell receptor beta chains reported below all come from one sample, sequenced in a study of patients and donors after allogeneic stem cell transplantation. TCRdb passed the RT-PCR reads through MiXCR, listing each CDR3 protein once. The sample shows 920,000 or so distinct CDR3 sequences, under 20% of them seen only once. The specimen was blood, either unsorted or a sorted T cell fraction (not recorded which). The source of these receptors is a human donor who was either an allogeneic HSCT recipient or a stem cell or donor lymphocyte infusion donor (not recorded which). It is not recorded whose cells these are; they may come from a transplant donor.

This clonotype has only a few counts. This chain uses TRBV5-1 with TRBJ2-1; D is possibly TRBD1 (5 bases). CDR1 is SGHRS, CDR2 YFSETQ, per germline. This CDR3 is built from 14 residues. V was trimmed by 1 base and J by 8 bases, leaving 13 bases between them. The CDR3 bases are TGCGCCAGCAGCTTGCAGGGTCTTTTCGATGAGCAGTTCTTC. It yields the protein CASSLQGLFDEQFF.

This sequence joins TRBV20-1 and TRBJ2-3; 9 bases align to TRBD1. Trimming cost V 2 bases and J 7 bases; bases outside gene matches: 7. The CDR3 has 14 residues. CDR1 is DFQATT and CDR2 is SNEGSKA in the germline V gene (reference sequence). The CDR3 is CSARPIQGAYTQYF. CDR3 bases: TGCAGTGCTAGACCGATACAGGGGGCTTATACGCAGTATTTT.

The chain recombines TRBV20-1 with TRBJ2-3; 7 bases fit TRBD2. This CDR3 has 15 amino acids. Germline CDR1 and CDR2: DFQATT and SNEGSKA (reference sequence). After removal of 5 bases from V and 2 bases from J, the junction contained 10 bases not matched to a gene. The CDR3 DNA reads TGCAGTGCTGGGCCCCTAGCGGCCACCACAGATACGCAGTATTTT. Protein: CSAGPLAATTDTQYF.

The gene calls are TRBV12-3 or TRBV12-4 and TRBJ1-5, with D unresolved. The CDR3 runs 15 residues. The ends were cut back, 3 bases at V and 2 bases at J, with 11 bases in the middle. The CDR3 coding sequence is TGTGCCAGCAGTTTTCGTCGGGTGGGCAATCAGCCCCAGCATTTT. It codes for CASSFRRVGNQPQHF.

The chain joins TRBV18 to TRBJ2-3; D gene unclear. Germline V gene data show CDR1 as KGHSH and CDR2 as LQKENI. V lost 3 bases to trimming and J lost 2 bases, with 12 bases between them. The CDR3 has 15 amino acids. CDR3 region: CASSPVGGDTDTQYF. Written as DNA, the CDR3 is TGTGCCAGCTCACCGGTTGGTGGAGACACAGATACGCAGTATTTT.

This clonotype was observed at least ten times. V and J are TRBV12-3 or TRBV12-4 and TRBJ1-5, with a tentative D call TRBD1 (5 bases). The ends were cut back, 6 bases at V and 2 bases at J, with 11 bases in the middle. There are 14 residues in the CDR3. CDR3 nucleotide sequence: TGTGCCAGCAGCGGGACTAAGGGCAATCAGCCCCAGCATTTT. It specifies CASSGTKGNQPQHF.

This clonotype was found many times. This chain links TRBV12-3 or TRBV12-4 with TRBJ1-6; 10 bases are shared with TRBD1. The CDR3 extends over 14 amino acids. V shed 6 bases, J shed 8 bases, and the junction held 4 bases outside the gene matches. The CDR3 loop is CASSLTGGDSPLHF. The CDR3 DNA reads as TGTGCCAGCAGCTTGACAGGGGGCGATTCACCCCTCCACTTT.

The DNA of the CDR3 is TGTGCCAGCAGACTCCAACAGGGGAATAATCAGCCCCAGCATTTT. Its protein is CASRLQQGNNQPQHF. The chain joins TRBV27 to TRBJ1-5; 7 bases agree with TRBD1. Losses at the gene ends were 6 bases for V and 4 bases for J; bases not matched to a gene: 9. Germline V gene data show CDR1 as MNHEY and CDR2 as SMNVEV (reference sequence). The CDR3 spans 15 residues.

The CDR3 region has the DNA TGTGCCAGCAGTATGGGCCGACTAGCCAAAAACATTCAGTACTTC. It is translated as CASSMGRLAKNIQYF. The V gene is TRBV6-2 or TRBV6-3, the J gene TRBJ2-4; D call uncertain. The CDR3 extends over 15 amino acids. V lost 5 bases and J 0 bases, leaving 11 bases between the germline ends. The germline V gene encodes CDR1 MNHEY and CDR2 SVGEGT.

This clonotype was seen only a few times. The chain combines TRBV11-3 with TRBJ2-1; D unclear. Germline assignment: CDR1 SGHNT and CDR2 YENEEA. Trimming pared 1 base from V and 8 bases from J, leaving 15 bases between. This CDR3 is 15 amino acids long. In DNA form, the CDR3 reads TGTGCCAGCAGCTTAGGACTTGCGGTTTGGGATGAGCAGTTCTTC. Protein sequence: CASSLGLAVWDEQFF.

The V and J genes are TRBV5-1 and TRBJ1-2, with 8 bases that match TRBD1. Germline loops: CDR1 SGHRS, CDR2 YFSETQ. The CDR3 extends over 15 amino acids. V lost 0 bases, J lost 7 bases, and 8 bases stayed unmatched. The CDR3 is CASSLGTGRPFGYTF. Written as DNA, the CDR3 is TGCGCCAGCAGCTTGGGGACAGGGAGGCCATTTGGCTACACCTTC.

This chain connects TRBV2 to TRBJ2-3, with 8 bases aligning to TRBD2. CDR1 and CDR2 from the germline V gene are SNHLY and FYNNEI. This CDR3 contains 16 residues. Losses at the gene ends were 6 bases for V and 6 bases for J; bases not matched to a gene: 14. The CDR3 DNA is TGTGCCAGCAGCCCGGGGGGGCGGGGGTCCGAGGATACGCAGTATTTT. Translating gives CASSPGGRGSEDTQYF.

The genes are TRBV7-2 and TRBJ2-7, with 7 bases aligning to TRBD1. CDR1 is SGHTA and CDR2 is FQGNSA in the germline V gene. The CDR3 consists of 16 residues. Trimming at V came to 1 base and at J to 0 bases, leaving 6 bases not matched to a gene. Here the CDR3 reads CASSLGMGQFSYEQYF. The CDR3 DNA follows: TGTGCCAGCAGCTTAGGTATGGGACAGTTCTCCTACGAGCAGTACTTC.

This clonotype was detected many times. The CDR3 reads CASTRGNSPLHF. The CDR3 nucleotides read TGTGCCAGCACCCGTGGTAATTCACCCCTCCACTTT. This chain links TRBV12-3 or TRBV12-4 with TRBJ1-6; no definite D call. The CDR3 sequence is 12 residues long. The V end was cut by 7 bases, the J end by 6 bases, with 7 bases between.

Only a few counts were recorded for this clonotype. The chain combines TRBV20-1 with TRBJ2-7; TRBD1 matches at 9 bases. This CDR3 spans 14 amino acids. Per germline, CDR1 DFQATT and CDR2 SNEGSKA (reference sequence). V was clipped by 8 bases and J by 7 bases; unmatched bases: 15. This CDR3 reads CSKPEDRGRWEQYF. CDR3 bases: TGCAGTAAGCCCGAGGACAGGGGACGTTGGGAGCAGTACTTC.

The rearrangement joins TRBV12-3 or TRBV12-4 to TRBJ2-3; maybe TRBD2 (6 bases). Trimming left V 4 bases short and J 4 bases short, with 15 bases between. CDR3 length: 15 residues. CDR3 nucleotide sequence: TGTGCCAGCAGTTCCGGTGGGAGGCACCCAGATACGCAGTATTTT. This gives the protein CASSSGGRHPDTQYF.

In its sample, this clonotype was seen a few times. The rearrangement links TRBV7-2 to TRBJ2-7; TRBD2 might be the D (5 bases). The CDR3 extends over 15 amino acids. V lost 5 bases, J lost 3 bases, and 17 bases lay in between. The V gene's germline CDR1 is SGHTA and CDR2 FQGNSA. The CDR3 reads CASSANELGNYEQYF. For the CDR3, the DNA is TGTGCCAGCAGCGCCAACGAACTAGGGAACTACGAGCAGTACTTC.

This clonotype was picked up many times. The rearrangement uses TRBV4-3 and TRBJ2-7; D gene ambiguous. The germline V gene encodes CDR1 LGHNA and CDR2 YSLEER. V gave up 4 bases and J gave up 2 bases, with 12 bases separating them. This CDR3 comprises 14 residues. The CDR3 loop reads CASSPGATPYEQYF. CDR3 in DNA: TGCGCCAGCAGCCCAGGAGCTACCCCCTACGAGCAGTACTTC.

This clonotype turned up a few times. The chain carries TRBV12-3 or TRBV12-4 and TRBJ2-6; D remains ambiguous. The CDR3 is 15 amino acids. Trimming cost V 1 base and J 3 bases, with 7 bases left between them. The CDR3 region has the DNA TGTGCCAGCAGTTTAGAGAGAGGTGGGGCCAACGTCCTGACTTTC. It specifies CASSLERGGANVLTF.

This chain joins TRBV6-1 and TRBJ2-1, with TRBD2 matching 11 bases. The V segment lost 6 bases and the J segment 4 bases; nucleotides outside the gene matches: 8. CDR3 length: 16 residues. The germline V gene encodes CDR1 MNHNS and CDR2 SASEGT. The CDR3 bases are TGTGCCAGCAGAGGGCTAGCGGGAGGTCGATACAATGAGCAGTTCTTC. This gives the protein CASRGLAGGRYNEQFF.

This clonotype was seen ten or more times. V usage is TRBV12-3 or TRBV12-4 and J usage is TRBJ2-1; no clear D gene. Trimming cost V 4 bases and J 0 bases, with 19 bases left between them. CDR3 length: 18 residues. The CDR3 bases are TGTGCCAGCAGTTGGTTGTTAAAGGGAAAACTCTCCTACAATGAGCAGTTCTTC. Residues: CASSWLLKGKLSYNEQFF.

This chain uses TRBV6-5 with TRBJ1-2; possibly TRBD1 for D (6 bases). The CDR3 is 14 residues long. Looked up from germline, CDR1 is MNHEY and CDR2 is SVGAGI. V dropped 4 bases and J dropped 2 bases, with 11 bases sitting between them. CDR3 amino acids: CASSSRGRNYGYTF. For the CDR3, the DNA is TGTGCCAGCAGTTCCCGGGGGCGAAACTATGGCTACACCTTC.

The chain has TRBV12-3 or TRBV12-4 and TRBJ1-2; weak D call: TRBD1 (6 bases). The V end lost 5 bases, the J end lost 0 bases, and 13 bases lay between the germline ends. CDR3 length equals 15 residues. The CDR3 bases are TGTGCCAGCAGTCCCCACAGGGTTACTAACTATGGCTACACCTTC. It translates to CASSPHRVTNYGYTF.

V and J are TRBV9 and TRBJ1-4, with D tentatively TRBD1 (5 bases). The germline CDR1 and CDR2 sequences are SGDLS and YYNGEE. Deletions cut 0 bases from V and 5 bases from J, with 11 bases between. This CDR3 is built from 15 residues. CDR3 sequence reads: CASSVAGAGNEKLFF. DNA for the CDR3: TGTGCCAGCAGCGTAGCTGGGGCAGGGAATGAAAAACTGTTTTTT.

This clonotype was observed a handful of times. The genes are TRBV25-1 and TRBJ1-3; maybe TRBD1 (6 bases). The CDR3 sequence is 16 residues long. Trimming cost V 3 bases and J 0 bases, with 12 bases left between them. Germline values: CDR1 MGHDK, CDR2 SYGVNS. CDR3: CASSDLGQPSGNTIYF. The CDR3 nucleotides read TGTGCCAGCAGTGACCTCGGACAGCCCTCTGGAAACACCATATATTTT.

For this clonotype: Being one base from a much bigger clone, this may be a read error. The chain uses TRBV10-3 and TRBJ2-1; 9 bases align to TRBD2. V dropped 2 bases and J dropped 1; count of bases not matched to a gene: 3. CDR3 length: 16 residues. CDR1 is ENHRY, CDR2 SYGVKD, per germline. In DNA, the CDR3 is TGTGCCATCAGTGAGGAACTAGCGGGTTCCTACAATGAGCAGTTCTTC. This encodes CAISEELAGSYNEQFF.

This clonotype has only a few counts. The chain links TRBV30 to TRBJ1-1; 8 bases line up with TRBD1. Germline V lookup: CDR1 GTSNPN, CDR2 SVGIG (reference sequence). Trimming took 5 bases from V and 3 from J; bases not matched to a gene: 5. The CDR3 spans 13 residues. The CDR3 is CAWDRGRDTEAFF. As DNA, the CDR3 is TGTGCCTGGGACAGGGGAAGGGACACTGAAGCTTTCTTT.

This clonotype has only a few counts. This sequence joins TRBV24-1 and TRBJ2-1, with D perhaps TRBD2 (7 bases). With 5 bases removed from V and 0 bases from J, the gap between germline ends came to 22 bases. The CDR3 length is 19 residues. Per germline, CDR1 KGHDR and CDR2 SFDVKD. CDR3 region: CATSGWGGGRGSSYNEQFF. In DNA, the CDR3 is TGTGCCACCAGTGGTTGGGGAGGGGGGAGAGGGTCCTCCTACAATGAGCAGTTCTTC.

This chain uses TRBV6-1 with TRBJ1-5; D perhaps matches TRBD1 (6 bases). V was cut by 8 bases and J by 0 bases, with 23 bases left in between. CDR1 and CDR2 from the germline V gene are MNHNS and SASEGT. The CDR3 is made up of 18 amino acids. CDR3 sequence reads: CASARLDRRTLSNQPQHF. DNA of the CDR3: TGTGCCAGCGCCCGGCTGGACAGACGAACTCTTAGCAATCAGCCCCAGCATTTT.

The chain carries TRBV6-5 and TRBJ2-6; D is undetermined. This CDR3 region has 16 residues. CDR1 is MNHEY and CDR2 is SVGAGI in the germline V gene. Deletions cut 2 bases from V and 0 bases from J, with 8 bases between. CDR3 DNA sequence: TGTGCCAGCAGTTACAACAGACCCTCTGGGGCCAACGTCCTGACTTTC. It yields the protein CASSYNRPSGANVLTF.

The chain recombines TRBV20-1 with TRBJ2-1; 9 positions match TRBD2. The CDR3 has 17 residues. CDR1 is DFQATT and CDR2 is SNEGSKA in the germline V gene (reference sequence). The junction had 13 bases not matched to a gene; V was cut back by 3 bases and J by 4 bases. CDR3 sequence (DNA): TGCAGTGCTAGTCCCCGGGGGGGTAGCGGGGGATACAATGAGCAGTTCTTC. This sequence encodes CSASPRGGSGGYNEQFF.

This clonotype was recorded at least ten times. J is TRBJ2-7 and V is TRBV29-1; D gene ambiguous. Germline CDR1 and CDR2: SQVTM and ANQGSEA. This CDR3 comprises 13 residues. The V end lost 0 bases, the J end lost 6 bases, and 12 bases lay between the germline ends. The CDR3 spells CSVEEGSSVEQYF. The CDR3 bases are TGCAGCGTTGAAGAAGGCTCTTCGGTCGAGCAGTACTTC.